Listed below are T cell receptor beta chains from one sample, sequenced in a study of blood T cell repertoires in COVID-19. Clones were read by immunoSEQ multiplex PCR, and TCRdb kept only the in-frame ones, dropping some. The table shows hundreds of thousands of clones, with approximately 83% occurring only once. The specimen was peripheral blood. All receptors derive from a woman aged 45-59 years who had recovered from COVID-19. Both conserved end residues are part of each CDR3. Each record gives: V gene, J gene, CDR3 protein.

TRBV2	TRBJ2-1	CASSEDSYNEQFF
TRBV7-2	TRBJ1-2	CASSRDRDYGYTF
TRBV3-1/TRBV3-2	TRBJ1-4	CASSLRTGKATNEKLFF
TRBV6-5	TRBJ1-2	CASSYFSGGSGYTF
TRBV28	TRBJ1-2	CASGETGNYGYTF
TRBV24-1	TRBJ1-1	CATRVDREDTEAFF
TRBV19	TRBJ2-7	CASRQGSYEQYF
TRBV7-9	TRBJ2-2	CASTVAGTTGELFF
TRBV4-2	TRBJ2-3	CASSQGPSGEADTQYF
TRBV11-2	TRBJ2-1	CASSLGLGNEQFF
TRBV7-9	TRBJ1-1	CASSGTTAQGTEAFF
TRBV5-4	TRBJ2-5	CASRQTSGSLGETQYF
TRBV14	TRBJ1-1	CASSRRDRENTEAFF
TRBV18	TRBJ1-5	CASSPRTGLDQPQHF
TRBV11-2	TRBJ2-7	CASSFTSGGSNEQYF
TRBV18	TRBJ1-1	CASSPLQGAAEAFF
TRBV6-5	TRBJ1-3	CASRSPGEGNTIYF
TRBV4-2	TRBJ2-3	CASSQELRTATSTDTQYF
TRBV28	TRBJ1-5	CASSASGGNNQPQHF
TRBV28	TRBJ1-1	CASMGPGASNTEAFF
TRBV18	TRBJ2-2	CASSPSGTATGELFF
TRBV5-1	TRBJ1-6	CASSLAHPTGINSPLHF
TRBV5-8	TRBJ1-4	CASSTGTGGYINEKLFF
TRBV7-5	TRBJ2-3	CVRSLAPFDTSSTDTQYF
TRBV28	TRBJ2-2	CASRRTGAANTGELFF
TRBV6-2/TRBV6-3	TRBJ2-7	CASSYVGGEQYF
TRBV28	TRBJ1-2	CASSSGGHGYTF
TRBV18	TRBJ1-1	CASSPVAGREVEAFF
TRBV5-1	TRBJ2-1	CASSLLPRTSGNNEQFF
TRBV2	TRBJ2-3	CASSVILGADTQYF
TRBV4-2	TRBJ1-2	CASSLTRQDGNYGYTF